The rows below give T cell receptor beta chains drawn from one sample of a study of human T cells and chemical hapten exposure. TCRdb processed the RACE reads anew with MiXCR; each CDR3 protein has one entry. Of fewer than 400,000 distinct CDR3 sequences listed, approximately 6.3% are singletons. This specimen was whole blood, taken in connection with sensitization to the hapten diphenylcyclopropenone (DPC). The source is a woman aged 18-29 years with alopecia areata. Some clones in this sample may be carry-over from other donors' samples. The CDR3 runs from the conserved cysteine through the conserved F or W. Not all rows give a size; the values are once, few, many and, for expanded clones, a class.

clone_size v_call cdr3_aa
few TRBV2 CASIPGISLTSTDTQYF
- TRBV27 CASQLRFDSYSTDTQYF
few TRBV20-1 CSGTGGLLEQYF
many TRBV6-2/TRBV6-3 CASRPMDGSSYNEQFF
few TRBV5-1 CASSLSRQGSGNTIYF
- TRBV15 CATSFLLPSSYNEQFF
- TRBV4-3 CASSQTGQSFETQYF
few TRBV5-5 CASSRRGQSTSGANVLTF
- TRBV11-2 CASSSQGVEKLFF
many TRBV27 CASSLWGTDTQYF
many TRBV6-5 CASSQTSGGADEQFF